This T cell receptor (beta chain) emerged from a study of OX40 agonist ivuxolimab in advanced cancers. Study context: Patients with prior anti-PD-1, anti-PD-L1 or anti-CTLA-4 therapy were eligible; roughly 41% had some. Study outcomes and limitations: Among the lowest peripheral clonal expansion occurred in 0.1-3.0 mg/kg partial responders. In CD8+ T cells, expanded clones were on average more numerous than in CD4+.

Produced via immunoSEQ multiplex PCR; TCRdb's table is partial and in-frame only. This sample has 55,000 to 90,000 clones, with 80% to 90% found just once. Worth noting for this clone: Its matching antigen is unknown.

Unmatched junction bases numbered 4, after V lost 4 bases and J lost 0 bases. This CDR3 is 16 amino acids long. The germline V gene encodes CDR1 MNHEY and CDR2 SMNVEV (reference sequence). This chain uses TRBV27 with TRBJ2-2; 8 bases line up with TRBD1. The source material was CD4+ or CD8+ T cells sorted from blood, sampled in a trial of the OX40 agonist ivuxolimab. The origin of this receptor is an adult with an advanced solid tumor such as melanoma, head and neck, liver or kidney cancer. The CDR3 DNA is TGTGCCAGCAGTTCGCTGGACAGGGCGAACACCGGGGAGCTGTTTTTT. Its protein is CASSSLDRANTGELFF.